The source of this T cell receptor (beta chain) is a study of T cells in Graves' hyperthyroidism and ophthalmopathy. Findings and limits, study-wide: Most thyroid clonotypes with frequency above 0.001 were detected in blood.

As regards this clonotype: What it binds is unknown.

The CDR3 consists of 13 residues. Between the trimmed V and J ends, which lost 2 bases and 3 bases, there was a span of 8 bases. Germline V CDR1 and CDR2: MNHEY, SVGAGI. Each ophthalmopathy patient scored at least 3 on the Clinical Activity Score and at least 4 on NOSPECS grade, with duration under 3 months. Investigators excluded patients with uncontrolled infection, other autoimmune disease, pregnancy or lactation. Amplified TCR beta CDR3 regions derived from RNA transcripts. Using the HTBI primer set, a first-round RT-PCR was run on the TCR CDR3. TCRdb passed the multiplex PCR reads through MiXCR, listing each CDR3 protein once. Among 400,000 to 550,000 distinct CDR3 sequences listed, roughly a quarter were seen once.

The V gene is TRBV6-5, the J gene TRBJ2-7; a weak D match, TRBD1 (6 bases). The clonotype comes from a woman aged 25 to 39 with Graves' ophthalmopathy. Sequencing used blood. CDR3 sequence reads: CASSYGQNYEQYF. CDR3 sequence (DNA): TGTGCCAGCAGTTACGGACAGAACTACGAGCAGTACTTC.